A single sample is the source of the 31 T cell receptor beta chains below, sequenced in a study of neurological immune-mediated disorders. MiXCR, applied by TCRdb to the 5' RACE reads, yields one record per CDR3 protein. The table lists approximately 31,000 distinct CDR3 sequences, approximately 4.4% of them singletons, with 23% in the top ten. What was sequenced was PBMCs. The receptors shown here come from a man aged 18 to 30 in good health.

This clonotype was counted at least ten times. This chain links TRBV5-1 with TRBJ1-1, with a weak D call TRBD1 (5 bases). With 8 bases removed from V and 3 bases from J, the gap between germline ends came to 8 bases. This CDR3 comprises 11 residues. Germline loops: CDR1 SGHRS, CDR2 YFSETQ. CDR3 nucleotide sequence: TGCGCCAGTACAGGAGACACTGAAGCTTTCTTT. This encodes CASTGDTEAFF.

This clonotype was recorded at least ten times. This chain uses TRBV7-3 with TRBJ2-5; 8 bases are a match to TRBD2. Trimming at V came to 5 bases and at J to 5 bases, leaving 7 bases not matched to a gene. The CDR3 extends over 14 amino acids. The germline V gene encodes CDR1 SGHTA and CDR2 FQGTGA. The DNA of the CDR3 is TGTGCCAGCAGCGCCGGGGGGGGCCACGAGACCCAGTACTTC. As protein: CASSAGGGHETQYF.

There are many counts of this clonotype. V is TRBV5-5 and J is TRBJ2-3; unclear D gene. V shed 0 bases and J shed 1 base, with 3 bases lying between them. Germline loops: CDR1 SGHKS, CDR2 YYEKEE (reference sequence). This CDR3 is 13 amino acids long. As DNA, the CDR3 is TGTGCCAGCAGCTTGGTTCGCACAGATACGCAGTATTTT. It translates to CASSLVRTDTQYF.

This clonotype was counted many times. V usage is TRBV6-1 and J usage is TRBJ1-6, with TRBD1 identical over 8 bases. CDR1 is MNHNS, CDR2 SASEGT, per germline. V gave up 2 bases and J gave up 5 bases; unmatched junction bases: 2. CDR3 length: 15 residues. CDR3 protein: CASSERTGNNSPLHF. CDR3 bases: TGTGCCAGCAGTGAAAGGACAGGGAATAATTCACCCCTCCACTTT.

This clonotype showed up many times. V and J are TRBV20-1 and TRBJ1-1, with a tentative D call TRBD1 (5 bases). Looked up from germline, CDR1 is DFQATT and CDR2 is SNEGSKA (reference sequence). Trimming pared 2 bases from V and 2 bases from J, leaving 12 bases between. This CDR3 is built from 14 residues. The CDR3 sequence: CSARTRQINTEAFF. The CDR3 DNA sequence: TGCAGTGCTAGAACCAGACAGATCAACACTGAAGCTTTCTTT.

Ten or more counts support this clonotype. The chain employs TRBV5-5 and TRBJ2-7, with a tentative D call TRBD1 (6 bases). The ends were cut back, 0 bases at V and 3 bases at J, with 13 bases in the middle. The CDR3 is 15 amino acids. The V gene's germline CDR1 is SGHKS and CDR2 YYEKEE (reference sequence). The CDR3 loop is CASSLGRQDYYEQYF. CDR3 in DNA: TGTGCCAGCAGCTTGGGGAGACAGGATTACTACGAGCAGTACTTC.

The sample holds many counts of this clonotype. The chain has TRBV29-1 and TRBJ1-2, with D tentatively TRBD1 (6 bases). CDR3 length: 14 residues. The V end lost 4 bases, the J end lost 8 bases, and 20 bases lay between the germline ends. CDR1 is SQVTM, CDR2 ANQGSEA, per germline. CDR3 residues: CSVGDGGGRRGYTF. The CDR3 DNA is TGCAGCGTTGGGGACGGCGGGGGGCGCAGGGGCTACACCTTC.

This chain uses TRBV6-6 with TRBJ1-3, with TRBD1 identical over 7 bases. The CDR3 has 13 amino acids. The junction had 2 bases not matched to a gene; V was cut back by 5 bases and J by 4 bases. CDR1 and CDR2 (germline): MNHNY, SVGAGI (reference sequence). This CDR3 is CASSPQGGNTIYF. CDR3 coding DNA: TGTGCCAGCAGTCCACAGGGGGGAAACACCATATATTTT.

The chain links TRBV10-3 to TRBJ2-3, with D possibly TRBD2 on 6 matching bases. CDR3 length: 15 amino acids. The germline CDR1 and CDR2 sequences are ENHRY and SYGVKD. Trimming shortened V by 0 bases and J by 3 bases, and 10 bases separated the two germline ends. This CDR3 is CAISESPGGTDTQYF. In DNA form, the CDR3 reads TGTGCCATCAGTGAGTCGCCTGGGGGGACAGATACGCAGTATTTT.

This clonotype was counted at least ten times. The gene calls are TRBV6-5 and TRBJ2-5; no firm D call. The V end was cut by 0 bases, the J end by 9 bases, with 17 bases between. CDR3 size: 15 residues. From germline, CDR1 is MNHEY and CDR2 SVGAGI. The CDR3: CASSYSIGPPTSQYF. The DNA for the CDR3 is TGTGCCAGCAGTTACTCGATAGGACCCCCAACCTCCCAGTACTTC.

This clonotype was seen at least ten times. V usage is TRBV20-1 and J usage is TRBJ1-1, with 10 bases lining up with TRBD1. Trimming took 6 bases from V and 4 from J; bases not matched to a gene: 5. The CDR3 is 13 amino acids. Looked up from germline, CDR1 is DFQATT and CDR2 is SNEGSKA (reference sequence). In DNA, the CDR3 is TGCAGTGCCCTACGGACAGGGGGCACTGAAGCTTTCTTT. Protein: CSALRTGGTEAFF.

This clonotype was observed many times. CDR3 in amino acids: CSARNYPGGLMLGDTEQYF. Here the CDR3 DNA reads TGCAGTGCTAGGAATTATCCGGGAGGCCTGATGCTGGGGGATACTGAGCAGTACTTC. The chain joins TRBV20-1 to TRBJ2-7, with TRBD2 matching over 7 bases. CDR1 and CDR2 (germline): DFQATT, SNEGSKA (reference sequence). The CDR3 length is 19 residues. J gave up 7 bases and V 3 bases, and 27 bases lay outside the gene matches.

This clonotype was observed many times. The chain joins TRBV6-5 to TRBJ2-7; maybe TRBD1 (5 bases). V was clipped by 2 bases and J by 3 bases, with 8 bases between them. The CDR3 has 13 amino acids. Germline CDR1 and CDR2: MNHEY and SVGAGI. The CDR3 loop is CASSYDRDYEQYF. In DNA form, the CDR3 reads TGTGCCAGCAGTTACGACAGAGACTACGAGCAGTACTTC.

This clonotype was recorded many times. This chain joins TRBV3-1 and TRBJ2-1; perhaps TRBD1 as D (6 bases). Germline V lookup: CDR1 LGHDT, CDR2 YNNKEL (reference sequence). The CDR3 spans 14 residues. V lost 5 bases and J lost 6, with 14 bases in between. DNA for the CDR3: TGTGCCAGCAGCACCCAGACAGGCCCCAATGAGCAGTTCTTC. Its translation: CASSTQTGPNEQFF.

Many counts were recorded for this clonotype. The chain uses TRBV7-9 and TRBJ1-2, with D hard to call. V lost 5 bases and J lost 13, with 17 bases in between. This CDR3 is 12 amino acids long. CDR1 is SEHNR, CDR2 FQNEAQ, per germline (reference sequence). The CDR3 protein is CASSRNERLCTF. CDR3 bases: TGTGCCAGCAGCCGTAATGAACGCCTCTGCACCTTC.

This clonotype was picked up many times. This chain uses TRBV29-1 with TRBJ1-2, with D maybe TRBD1 (5 bases). V lost 7 bases and J lost 2, with 14 bases in between. The CDR3 covers 13 residues. Germline V gene data show CDR1 as SQVTM and CDR2 as ANQGSEA. This chain's CDR3 is CSAGEQPNYGYTF. As DNA, the CDR3 is TGCAGCGCGGGGGAACAACCCAACTATGGCTACACCTTC.

This clonotype was picked up many times. The chain has TRBV4-3 and TRBJ1-2, with a weak D call TRBD1 (6 bases). The germline V and J ends were trimmed by 3 bases and 5 bases, with 16 bases remaining between them. The CDR3 runs to 15 residues. Germline V CDR1 and CDR2: LGHNA, YSLEER. In nucleotides, the CDR3 is TGCGCCAGCAGCCAGCAGTGGACAGCCCTTTATGGCTACACCTTC. It codes for CASSQQWTALYGYTF.

This clonotype has ten or more counts. The chain joins TRBV12-3 or TRBV12-4 to TRBJ2-7; D is tentatively TRBD1 or TRBD2 (5 bases each). The CDR3 loop spans 13 amino acids. V lost 2 bases and J lost 7, with 12 bases in between. The CDR3 reads CASSLLEGQEQYF. For the CDR3, the DNA is TGTGCCAGCAGTTTATTAGAGGGGCAAGAGCAGTACTTC.

Many counts were recorded for this clonotype. V is TRBV20-1 and J is TRBJ1-4; possibly TRBD1 for D (6 bases). Deletions cut 5 bases from V and 5 bases from J, with 12 bases between. Germline values: CDR1 DFQATT, CDR2 SNEGSKA (reference sequence). The CDR3 sequence is 13 residues long. The CDR3 protein is CSAGQLGNEKLFF. The CDR3 nucleotides are TGCAGTGCTGGACAGTTAGGGAATGAAAAACTGTTTTTT.

This clonotype was detected ten times or more. This chain joins TRBV4-3 and TRBJ2-1; D possibly corresponds to TRBD1 (5 bases). The ends were cut back, 0 bases at V and 8 bases at J, with 17 bases in the middle. The germline V gene has CDR1 LGHNA and CDR2 YSLEER. This CDR3 contains 16 residues. The CDR3 here is CASSQDPQGLVYEQFF. The CDR3 coding sequence is TGCGCCAGCAGCCAAGATCCCCAGGGTCTCGTCTATGAGCAGTTCTTC.

This clonotype was detected ten times or more. This CDR3 is CAIRAGRDSTEAFF. Here the CDR3 DNA reads TGTGCCATCAGGGCCGGAAGGGACAGCACTGAAGCTTTCTTT. The V call is TRBV10-3, the J call TRBJ1-1; 7 positions agree with TRBD1. V shed 6 bases and J 4 bases; nucleotides not matched to a gene: 8. CDR1 is ENHRY and CDR2 is SYGVKD in the germline V gene. CDR3 size: 14 residues.

This clonotype has a count of ten or more. The J gene is TRBJ2-7, the V gene TRBV20-1; TRBD2 matches 8 bases. The CDR3 length is 13 residues. With V trimmed by 4 bases and J by 1 base, 3 bases remained unmatched. Looked up from germline, CDR1 is DFQATT and CDR2 is SNEGSKA (reference sequence). CDR3: CSATGGRSYEQYF. The CDR3 region has the DNA TGCAGTGCTACGGGGGGGCGTTCCTACGAGCAGTACTTC.

This clonotype was picked up many times. The genes are TRBV7-2 and TRBJ2-3; D possibly uses TRBD1 or TRBD2 (6 bases each). Germline-derived CDR1 and CDR2 are SGHTA and FQGNSA. CDR3 length: 14 residues. Trimming left V 1 base short and J 5 bases short, with 10 bases between. CDR3 sequence reads: CASSLGRGGDTQYF. Written as DNA, the CDR3 is TGTGCCAGCAGCTTAGGCAGGGGAGGAGATACGCAGTATTTT. Complete variable domain (other parts from reference TRBV7-2 and TRBJ2-3): GAGVSQSPSNKVTEKGKDVELRCDPISGHTALYWYRQSLGQGLEFLIYFQGNSAPDKSGLPSDRFSAERTGGSVSTLTIQRTQQEDSAVYLCASSLGRGGDTQYFGPGTRLTVL.

This clonotype appeared many times. CDR3: CATSSRVGNQPQHF. CDR3 DNA: TGTGCCACCAGCAGCAGAGTGGGCAATCAGCCCCAGCATTTT. The chain recombines TRBV15 with TRBJ1-5, with unresolved D. V was shortened by 3 bases and J by 2 bases, with 8 bases between the two germline ends. The germline V gene encodes CDR1 LNHNV and CDR2 YYDKDF (reference sequence). The length of the CDR3 is 14 residues.

This clonotype appeared many times. V is TRBV20-1 and J is TRBJ2-1; 11 positions agree with TRBD2. Per the germline V gene, CDR1 is DFQATT and CDR2 is SNEGSKA (reference sequence). V trimming: 0 bases; J trimming: 8 bases; junction bases outside the gene matches: 6. The length of the CDR3 is 15 residues. Here the CDR3 reads CSAREPLAGGDEQFF. DNA of the CDR3: TGCAGTGCTAGAGAGCCCCTAGCGGGGGGCGATGAGCAGTTCTTC.

At least ten counts were recorded for this clonotype. V usage is TRBV15 and J usage is TRBJ2-3; unclear D gene. The CDR3 extends over 13 amino acids. CDR1 and CDR2 (germline): LNHNV, YYDKDF (reference sequence). Deletions cut 6 bases from V and 0 bases from J, with 7 bases between. The CDR3 protein is CATSGPSTDTQYF. CDR3 DNA sequence: TGTGCCACCAGTGGACCGAGCACAGATACGCAGTATTTT.

This clonotype occurred many times. The V gene is TRBV7-2, the J gene TRBJ1-2, with unresolved D. CDR1 and CDR2 from the germline V gene are SGHTA and FQGNSA. V was shortened by 1 base and J by 8 bases, with 11 bases between the two germline ends. The CDR3 contains 13 residues. The DNA for the CDR3 is TGTGCCAGCAGCTTAGTTCAAGGAGCCGGCTACACCTTC. Translated, it gives CASSLVQGAGYTF.

In its sample, this clonotype was seen many times. This chain joins TRBV30 and TRBJ2-5; D might be TRBD1 (6 bases). V was shortened by 5 bases and J by 2 bases, with 9 bases between the two germline ends. The CDR3 has 12 residues. Germline lookup yields CDR1 GTSNPN and CDR2 SVGIG (reference sequence). The CDR3 loop reads CAWGGQQETQYF. For the CDR3, the DNA is TGTGCCTGGGGTGGACAGCAAGAGACCCAGTACTTC.

This sequence joins TRBV18 and TRBJ2-3; 7 nucleotides match TRBD1. After removal of 4 bases from V and 4 bases from J, the junction contained 5 bases not matched to a gene. Per the germline V gene, CDR1 is KGHSH and CDR2 is LQKENI. The CDR3 extends over 14 amino acids. DNA for the CDR3: TGTGCCAGCTCACTTCGACAGGGCCCAGATACGCAGTATTTT. Amino acid sequence: CASSLRQGPDTQYF.

To note about this clonotype: One end of the junction does not line up with germline, which may come from a read error. The V gene is TRBV9, the J gene TRBJ2-2, with D perhaps assigned TRBD1 or TRBD2 (5 bases each). CDR3 length: 15 amino acids. The germline V gene has CDR1 SGDLS and CDR2 YYNGEE. This chain's CDR3 is CASSVVGDAAGELVF. The DNA for the CDR3 is TGTGCCAGCAGCGTAGTAGGGGATGCGGCCGGGGAGCTGGTTTTT.

This clonotype showed up many times. The chain is built from TRBV10-1 and TRBJ1-4; TRBD1 agrees at 7 bases. Trimming cost V 5 bases and J 7 bases; bases outside gene matches: 7. The CDR3 covers 14 residues. Looked up from germline, CDR1 is WNHNN and CDR2 is SYGVQD (reference sequence). The chain's CDR3 is CASSSGTAGEKLFF. CDR3 coding DNA: TGCGCCAGCAGTTCCGGGACAGCGGGTGAAAAACTGTTTTTT.